The present T cell receptor beta chain was sequenced within a study of blood T cell repertoires in COVID-19. Turning to the study itself: Researchers got acute and convalescent COVID-19 samples from the United States, Italy and Spain. The analysed material was cDNA or gDNA that came from T cells, B-cell-depleted T cells, or PBMCs.

TCRdb keeps only in-frame clones here, not all; method: immunoSEQ multiplex PCR. The table includes just over 650,000 clones, 85% to 90% detected once. The length of the CDR3 is 16 residues. The V end lost 3 bases, the J end lost 5 bases, and 19 bases lay between the germline ends. CDR1 and CDR2 (germline): MNHEY, SVGEGT. This clone was counted once. This TCR was recovered from a woman younger than 30 with acute or convalescent COVID-19. Material: peripheral blood. This chain uses TRBV6-2 or TRBV6-3 with TRBJ2-5; possible D gene TRBD1, 7 bases. CDR3 DNA sequence: TGTGCCAGCAGTTATGGAGGGGGCCGGGAAGGGGAGACCCAGTACTTC. Residues: CASSYGGGREGETQYF.